Detailed here is one T cell receptor beta chain. The data derive from a study of blood T cell repertoires in COVID-19. Study-level background: The samples span acute and convalescent COVID-19 from the United States, Italy and Spain. PBMCs, B-cell-depleted T cells, or T cells were the source of the cDNA or gDNA that made up the material.

During active infection, Seattle patients enrolled and were then monitored through disease. Original analysis: Reference gene primer amplification gave nucleated cell count estimates. Assay: immunoSEQ multiplex PCR; the TCRdb copy retains only in-frame clones and omits some. That table furnishes V, J and clone size, whereas the DNA furnished D and trimming. The table shows about 260,000 clones, with about nine tenths occurring only once. The TCR was taken from a woman younger than 45 with COVID-19, enrolled during active disease. Sequenced sample: peripheral blood.

The CDR3 nucleotides read TGTGCCAGCAGCCCGAAGACAGGGAAGGTGAACACTGAAGCTTTCTTT. It encodes CASSPKTGKVNTEAFF. This chain links TRBV5-6 with TRBJ1-1; TRBD1 matches 7 bases. There are 16 residues in the CDR3. The V segment lost 4 bases and the J segment 0 bases; nucleotides outside the gene matches: 9. Germline V gives CDR1 SGHDT, CDR2 YYEEEE.